This record covers a single TCR beta chain. This CDR3 region has 16 residues. The V gene lost 3 bases and the J gene lost 0 bases, with 16 bases spanning the gap. Germline V lookup: CDR1 SGHRS, CDR2 YFSETQ. Assay: immunoSEQ multiplex PCR; the TCRdb copy retains only in-frame clones and omits some. This sample has over 20,000 clones, with 65% to 90% found just once. The data belong to a study of blood T cell repertoires in COVID-19. Study as a whole: COVID-19 samples, acute and convalescent, were from the United States, Italy and Spain. PBMCs, B-cell-depleted T cells, or T cells provided the cDNA or gDNA that made up the material.

The TCR comes from a man in his 70s with acute or convalescent COVID-19. The V call is TRBV5-1, the J call TRBJ2-7; D is unclear. The sequencing sample was made of peripheral blood. CDR3 nucleotides: TGCGCCAGCAGCTCGGATGCTTGGGCGAGCTCCTACGAGCAGTACTTC. This encodes CASSSDAWASSYEQYF.